The 9 T cell receptor beta chains listed next were all sequenced from one sample in a study of molecular identifiers for immune sequencing clone quantification. Using its own MiXCR run on the PCR reads, TCRdb lists one record per CDR3 protein. This repertoire shows about half a million distinct CDR3 sequences, roughly 24% found once; its top ten account for just over 0.75%. Sequencing was carried out using naive CD8+ T cells from blood, with Jurkat cell RNA spiked in. Subset in this sample: FACS-sorted CD8+CD4-CCR7+CD45RA+ naive T cells. These receptors were collected from a human donor in good health. Some libraries in this study had Jurkat cell RNA spiked in.

This clonotype was seen only a few times. The chain carries TRBV6-2 or TRBV6-3 and TRBJ2-5; 8 nucleotides match TRBD2. V lost 5 bases, J lost 2 bases, and 7 bases stayed unmatched. CDR1 is MNHEY and CDR2 is SVGEGT in the germline V gene. The CDR3 totals 15 residues. CDR3 region: CASSLSGALQETQYF. The CDR3 DNA sequence: TGTGCCAGCAGTCTTAGCGGGGCGCTACAAGAGACCCAGTACTTC.

DNA for the CDR3: TGTGCCAGCAGCGCACAGGGACTAGCGGCAACCTACGAGCAGTACTTC. Amino acids: CASSAQGLAATYEQYF. The chain has TRBV9 and TRBJ2-7; 11 nucleotides line up with TRBD2. Germline values: CDR1 SGDLS, CDR2 YYNGEE. The V and J ends lost 3 bases and 2 bases, in that order; junction bases with no gene match: 7. This CDR3 contains 16 residues.

This clonotype appeared a few times. The V gene is TRBV6-5, the J gene TRBJ2-7; 7 bases are a match to TRBD1. V shed 4 bases, J shed 6 bases, and the junction held 9 bases outside the gene matches. From germline, CDR1 is MNHEY and CDR2 SVGAGI. The CDR3 length is 14 residues. For the CDR3, the DNA is TGTGCCAGCAGTTCCTTCGAAACAGGGGTCGAGCAGTACTTC. As protein: CASSSFETGVEQYF.

The chain is built from TRBV9 and TRBJ1-4, with D hard to call. Germline-derived CDR1 and CDR2 are SGDLS and YYNGEE. Trimming left V 2 bases short and J 0 bases short, with 8 bases between. This CDR3 comprises 15 residues. Here the CDR3 reads CASSVGLTTNEKLFF. In nucleotides, the CDR3 is TGTGCCAGCAGCGTTGGCCTGACAACTAATGAAAAACTGTTTTTT.

The chain is built from TRBV11-2 and TRBJ2-5; 16 bases fit TRBD2. Per germline, CDR1 SGHAT and CDR2 FQNNGV. V lost 4 bases, J lost 1 base, and 6 bases stayed unmatched. The CDR3 loop spans 18 amino acids. As DNA, the CDR3 is TGTGCCAGCAGCTATCCGGGACTAGCGGGGGGGATCCAAGAGACCCAGTACTTC. Amino acids: CASSYPGLAGGIQETQYF.

This clonotype was detected a few times. This chain joins TRBV5-1 and TRBJ2-2; tentatively, D is TRBD2 (7 bases). The germline gives CDR1 SGHRS, CDR2 YFSETQ. The CDR3 contains 16 residues. The V and J ends lost 2 bases and 3 bases respectively, with 14 bases between them. Written as DNA, the CDR3 is TGCGCCAGCAGCTTATCGGGGGGCGATTACACCGGGGAGCTGTTTTTT. Its translation: CASSLSGGDYTGELFF.

This rearrangement joins TRBV30 to TRBJ2-7, with D unclear. This CDR3 spans 15 amino acids. V lost 0 bases, J lost 2 bases, and 14 bases lay in between. The V gene's germline CDR1 is GTSNPN and CDR2 SVGIG (reference sequence). As DNA, the CDR3 is TGTGCCTGGAGTGTACCCAGGTTCCGGGCCTACGAGCAGTACTTC. Amino acids: CAWSVPRFRAYEQYF.

Regarding this clonotype: Given a much more abundant clone one base away, this may be a read error. The rearrangement joins TRBV7-2 to TRBJ1-1, with D unclear. Germline V CDR1 and CDR2: SGHTA, FQGNSA. V lost 4 bases to trimming and J lost 3 bases, with 12 bases between them. This CDR3 spans 14 amino acids. The chain's CDR3 is CASSSGPGYTEAFF. The CDR3 nucleotides are TGTGCCAGCAGCTCCGGACCGGGATACACTGAAGCTTTCTTT.

As regards this clonotype: The junction shows a germline mismatch at one end, possibly a read error. The genes are TRBV6-5 and TRBJ2-7; D might be TRBD2 (7 bases). Germline-derived CDR1 and CDR2 are MNHEY and SVGAGI. The CDR3 length is 14 residues. DNA for the CDR3: TGTGCCAGCAGTTACGAAGCAGGGGACTACGGGCAGTACTTC. Amino acid sequence: CASSYEAGDYGQYF.